A selection of T cell receptor beta chains follows, all from one sample in a study of blood T cells in healthy people across ages. TCRdb called the 5' RACE reads again in MiXCR, with one record for every CDR3 protein. This table has around 1.5 million distinct CDR3 sequences, around 42% appearing once. Sequencing was carried out using blood. These receptors originate from a young woman in good health. Each CDR3 is given with its conserved first and last residue. The D gene is left open where the match is weak. The size field is filled for only some rows; it gives once, few, many or a size class.

>-|TRBJ2-1|TRBV12-3/TRBV12-4|-
CASSFRAGGEQFF
TGTGCCAGCAGTTTCAGGGCAGGAGGTGAGCAGTTCTTC
>-|TRBJ2-7|TRBV7-2|-
CAGSLGAQSYNEQYF
TGTGCCGGCAGCTTAGGGGCACAGTCCTACAATGAGCAGTACTTC
>-|TRBJ2-3|TRBV3-1|TRBD2
CASSQEVGSGRVGTDTQYF
TGTGCCAGCAGCCAAGAGGTCGGTAGCGGGAGGGTCGGCACAGATACGCAGTATTTT
>-|TRBJ2-3|TRBV27|-
CASSLYLGTDTQYF
TGTGCCAGCAGTCTCTACCTAGGGACAGATACGCAGTATTTT
>-|TRBJ2-4|TRBV7-9|TRBD1
CASSGPGTEGDIQYF
TGTGCCAGCAGCGGACCCGGGACAGAGGGAGACATTCAGTACTTC
>few|TRBJ2-7|TRBV5-1|-
CASRWDGASYEQYF
TGCGCCAGCAGATGGGACGGCGCATCCTACGAGCAGTACTTC
>many|TRBJ1-3|TRBV7-9|-
CASSLAGRTGPGNTIYF
TGTGCCAGCAGCTTAGCGGGGCGAACAGGGCCTGGAAACACCATATATTTT
>-|TRBJ1-5|TRBV7-9|-
CASSPSISAQPQHF
TGTGCCAGCAGCCCAAGTATCTCAGCTCAGCCCCAGCATTTT
>-|TRBJ2-7|TRBV12-3/TRBV12-4|-
CASSLAGTAQEAQYF
TGTGCCAGCAGTTTAGCTGGGACGGCCCAAGAGGCCCAGTACTTC
>-|TRBJ2-2|TRBV5-1|-
CASSLGSANTGELFF
TGCGCCAGCAGCCTCGGATCGGCGAACACCGGGGAGCTGTTTTTT
>-|TRBJ2-5|TRBV20-1|TRBD2
CSASSGSYGQYF
TGCAGTGCTTCTAGCGGGTCCTACGGGCAGTACTTC
>-|TRBJ1-1|TRBV25-1|TRBD1
CASGGTGGWTEAFF
TGTGCCAGCGGGGGGACAGGGGGCTGGACTGAAGCTTTCTTT
>-|TRBJ2-3|TRBV5-4|-
CASSERQHTDTQYF
TGTGCCAGCAGCGAAAGACAGCACACAGATACGCAGTATTTT
>few|TRBJ1-4|TRBV11-2|-
CASSLGVNEKLFF
TGTGCCAGCAGCTTAGGCGTGAATGAAAAACTGTTTTTT
>few|TRBJ2-3|TRBV2|-
CASSGAGWTDTQYF
TGTGCCAGCAGTGGGGCAGGGTGGACAGATACGCAGTATTTT
>-|TRBJ1-4|TRBV19|-
CASSPGMPEFGKLFF
TGTGCCAGTAGTCCTGGGATGCCGGAGTTTGGGAAACTGTTTTTT
>-|TRBJ2-1|TRBV10-3|TRBD2
CAISESMSSGPCNEQFF
TGTGCCATCAGTGAGTCGATGAGTAGCGGGCCGTGCAATGAGCAGTTCTTC
>-|TRBJ2-7|TRBV5-5|-
CASRRWTQNYEQYF
TGTGCCAGCAGACGCTGGACGCAAAACTACGAGCAGTACTTC
>-|TRBJ1-1|TRBV4-2|-
CASSPIARLNTEAFF
TGTGCCAGCAGCCCGATCGCCAGACTGAACACTGAAGCTTTCTTT
>-|TRBJ2-1|TRBV12-3/TRBV12-4|TRBD2
CASSLRLAGVIYNEQFF
TGTGCCAGCAGTCTCCGACTAGCGGGAGTCATTTACAATGAGCAGTTCTTC
>-|TRBJ1-2|TRBV29-1|-
CSVEGGGNYGYTF
TGCAGCGTTGAGGGCGGGGGGAACTATGGCTACACCTTC
>-|TRBJ2-5|TRBV12-3/TRBV12-4|-
CASSTGQGWQETQYF
TGTGCCAGCAGTACAGGACAAGGGTGGCAAGAGACCCAGTACTTC
>-|TRBJ1-1|TRBV11-2|-
CASSSHIQGNTEAFF
TGTGCCAGCAGCTCACACATACAGGGAAACACTGAAGCTTTCTTT
>few|TRBJ2-3|TRBV27|TRBD2
CASSLSAGGPTDTQYF
TGTGCCAGCAGTTTATCTGCGGGGGGCCCCACAGATACGCAGTATTTT
>-|TRBJ2-3|TRBV5-6|-
CASSPGQSYTDTQYF
TGTGCCAGCAGCCCCGGACAGAGTTACACAGATACGCAGTATTTT
>few|TRBJ2-5|TRBV10-3|TRBD1
CAISESIGDRREETQYF
TGTGCCATCAGTGAGTCAATCGGGGACAGGAGAGAAGAGACCCAGTACTTC
>-|TRBJ2-7|TRBV11-2|-
CASSLASGPEGAYEQYF
TGTGCCAGCAGCTTAGCGAGTGGCCCCGAGGGCGCCTACGAGCAGTACTTC
>-|TRBJ2-7|TRBV12-3/TRBV12-4|-
CASSSRTAASYEQYF
TGTGCCAGCAGTAGCAGGACAGCCGCCTCCTACGAGCAGTACTTC
>-|TRBJ2-5|TRBV3-1|-
CASQWTELGGETQYF
TGTGCCAGCCAATGGACCGAATTAGGCGGGGAGACCCAGTACTTC
>-|TRBJ2-5|TRBV20-1|-
CSARDPKTLGQETQYF
TGCAGTGCTAGAGATCCGAAGACCCTGGGGCAAGAGACCCAGTACTTC
>many|TRBJ1-1|TRBV29-1|-
CSVDRAGNTEAFF
TGCAGCGTTGATAGGGCCGGAAACACTGAAGCTTTCTTT
>-|TRBJ2-7|TRBV4-1|TRBD2
CASSPLGTTYEQYF
TGCGCCAGCAGCCCACTCGGGACTACCTACGAGCAGTACTTC
>-|TRBJ2-7|TRBV10-3|TRBD2
CAIRSTGGAIYNEQYF
TGTGCCATCAGATCGACCGGGGGGGCGATTTACAATGAGCAGTACTTC
>-|TRBJ2-5|TRBV3-1|TRBD2
CASSDGGASETQYF
TGTGCCAGCAGCGACGGGGGGGCATCAGAGACCCAGTACTTC
>once|TRBJ2-5|TRBV24-1|-
CATSWGSGDQYF
TGTGCCACCAGCTGGGGGTCCGGGGACCAGTACTTC
>few|TRBJ2-1|TRBV3-1|-
CASSRVRLVSSYNEQFF
TGTGCCAGCAGCAGGGTCCGTCTCGTTAGCTCCTACAATGAGCAGTTCTTC
>-|TRBJ1-2|TRBV12-3/TRBV12-4|TRBD1
CASSSTGNSYGYTF
TGTGCCAGCAGTTCGACAGGGAATAGTTATGGCTACACCTTC
>-|TRBJ2-1|TRBV12-5|TRBD1
CASGLRQGANPRYNEQFF
TGTGCTAGTGGTCTAAGGCAGGGGGCCAATCCCCGTTACAATGAGCAGTTCTTC
>-|TRBJ2-7|TRBV20-1|TRBD2
CSASMGLAGVGEQYF
TGCAGTGCTAGTATGGGCCTAGCGGGAGTCGGGGAGCAGTACTTC
>few|TRBJ2-7|TRBV29-1|TRBD2
CSVEGSGRDYEQYF
TGCAGCGTTGAAGGATCCGGGAGGGATTACGAGCAGTACTTC
>-|TRBJ1-2|TRBV6-1|-
CASSKSDSRLYGYTF
TGTGCCAGCAGCAAAAGCGACAGCCGACTCTATGGCTACACCTTC
>few|TRBJ1-5|TRBV6-5|-
CASSSERLVQPQHF
TGTGCCAGCAGTTCTGAGAGGTTGGTTCAGCCCCAGCATTTT
>many|TRBJ2-7|TRBV10-3|TRBD1
CASQGADSYEQYF
TGTGCCTCCCAGGGGGCGGACTCCTACGAGCAGTACTTC
>few|TRBJ1-6|TRBV20-1|-
CSARGQGNSPLHF
TGCAGTGCTAGAGGGCAGGGGAATTCACCCCTCCACTTT
>-|TRBJ2-7|TRBV20-1|TRBD2
CSARDWSGGYEQYF
TGCAGTGCTAGAGACTGGTCGGGGGGCTACGAGCAGTACTTC
>few|TRBJ1-1|TRBV6-5|-
CASSYTDQGHTEAFF
TGTGCCAGCAGTTACACTGACCAGGGGCACACTGAAGCTTTCTTT
>-|TRBJ2-5|TRBV20-1|-
CSARDPGDAEQYF
TGCAGTGCTAGAGATCCCGGGGACGCTGAGCAGTACTTC
>-|TRBJ1-5|TRBV20-1|-
CSASSPRGSNQPQHF
TGCAGTGCTAGCTCACCCCGGGGTAGCAATCAGCCCCAGCATTTT
>few|TRBJ2-1|TRBV11-2|TRBD1
CASSSLGQGARNEQFF
TGTGCCAGCAGCTCCTTGGGACAGGGGGCTCGGAATGAGCAGTTCTTC
>few|TRBJ1-2|TRBV4-1|-
CASSQEWVEGPLYGYTF
TGCGCCAGCAGCCAAGAGTGGGTAGAGGGGCCCCTCTATGGCTACACCTTC
>-|TRBJ2-5|TRBV12-5|TRBD2
CASGTVAGSWNEQYF
TGTGCTAGTGGTACCGTAGCGGGCTCTTGGAATGAGCAGTACTTC
>-|TRBJ2-1|TRBV5-6|TRBD2
CASSFTSGGTTYNEQFF
TGTGCCAGCAGCTTTACGAGCGGGGGGACCACCTACAATGAGCAGTTCTTC
>-|TRBJ2-1|TRBV20-1|TRBD2
CSAEGLAGVLNEQFF
TGCAGTGCGGAGGGGCTAGCGGGAGTTTTAAATGAGCAGTTCTTC
>-|TRBJ1-1|TRBV6-2/TRBV6-3|-
CASGSDRLLNTEAFF
TGTGCCAGCGGCTCGGACAGACTATTGAACACTGAAGCTTTCTTT